These 3 T cell receptor beta chains were sequenced from one sample in a study of PD-1 blockade in classical Hodgkin lymphoma. After autologous stem cell transplantation all patients relapsed, and prior brentuximab vedotin exposure differed between cohorts. TCRdb keeps only in-frame clones here, not all; method: immunoSEQ multiplex PCR. This table holds about 43,000 clones, around 76% found once. The source material was peripheral blood mononuclear cells (PBMCs), sampled before the second cycle of nivolumab. The receptor source for this set is a human donor with classical Hodgkin lymphoma.

The chain uses TRBV6-5 and TRBJ2-7; 9 nucleotides line up with TRBD1. Germline CDR1 is MNHEY and CDR2 is SVGAGI. The CDR3 has 15 residues. With 2 bases clipped from V and 4 bases from J, the junction kept 6 bases outside the gene matches. CDR3 protein: CASSYKPGQGYEQYF. CDR3 bases: TGTGCCAGCAGTTACAAACCGGGACAGGGTTACGAGCAGTACTTC.

The chain is built from TRBV11-2 and TRBJ2-1; TRBD1 matches 8 bases. Trimming at V came to 5 bases and at J to 0 bases, leaving 9 bases not matched to a gene. Per germline, CDR1 SGHAT and CDR2 FQNNGV. The CDR3 runs 17 residues. In nucleotides, the CDR3 is TGTGCCAGCAGCCCCCGGACAGGGACTCCCTCCTACAATGAGCAGTTCTTC. It yields the protein CASSPRTGTPSYNEQFF.

The chain is built from TRBV6-1 and TRBJ2-1, with 8 bases aligning to TRBD2. The CDR3 is 18 residues long. The V segment lost 2 bases and the J segment 0 bases; nucleotides outside the gene matches: 9. Germline CDR1 and CDR2: MNHNS and SASEGT. The CDR3 region has the DNA TGTGCCAGCAGTGAATTTGCGGGAGGATCGAGCTCCTACAATGAGCAGTTCTTC. Its translation: CASSEFAGGSSSYNEQFF.